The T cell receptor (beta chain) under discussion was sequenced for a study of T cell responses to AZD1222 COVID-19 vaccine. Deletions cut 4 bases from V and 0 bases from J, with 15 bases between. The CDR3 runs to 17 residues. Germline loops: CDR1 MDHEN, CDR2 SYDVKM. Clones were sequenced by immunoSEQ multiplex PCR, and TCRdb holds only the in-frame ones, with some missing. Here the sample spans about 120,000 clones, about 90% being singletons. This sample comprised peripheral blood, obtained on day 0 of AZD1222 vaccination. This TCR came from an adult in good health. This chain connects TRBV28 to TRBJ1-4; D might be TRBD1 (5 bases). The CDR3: CASSSSGLTSTNEKLFF. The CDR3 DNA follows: TGTGCCAGCAGTTCTTCAGGGCTAACTTCAACTAATGAAAAACTGTTTTTT.